The T cell receptor (beta chain) under discussion was sequenced for a study of blood T cell repertoires in COVID-19. Authors' data handling: The authors estimated nucleated cell counts from reference gene primer amplification. Generated by immunoSEQ multiplex PCR, the TCRdb table keeps only in-frame clones and is missing some. Clone size and the V and J calls come from that table; the DNA yielded D and trimming. The sample lists approximately 450,000 clones; over 75% were seen once. Germline CDR1 reads LNHDA; CDR2 reads SQIVND (reference sequence). The CDR3 is 15 residues long. Trimming pared 5 bases from V and 0 bases from J, leaving 10 bases between.

The source of this sequence is a man aged 30 to 45 who had recovered from COVID-19. The chain employs TRBV19 and TRBJ1-4; D unclear. The material sequenced was PBMCs or T cells enriched from blood (not recorded which). The chain's CDR3 is CASSAVFATNEKLFF. The CDR3 region has the DNA TGTGCCAGTAGTGCGGTATTTGCAACTAATGAAAAACTGTTTTTT.